This TCR beta chain came from a study of CD8+CD57+ T cells in acquired aplastic anemia. Whole-study results and caveats: Significance was not reached for CD8+ Simpson's diversity between patients and controls. Patients and controls had in common 25 to 35 CD8+ CDR3 sequences.

Patients selected for sequencing had displayed CD8+CD57+ cell expansion by flow cytometry. This clonotype was counted a single time. Its antigen is as yet unknown. This CDR3 is 14 amino acids long. The V and J ends lost 1 base and 3 bases, in that order; junction bases with no gene match: 6. The germline gives CDR1 DFQATT, CDR2 SNEGSKA (reference sequence). Profiling of TCR beta VDJ combinations and CDR3 sequences used genomic DNA as template. Each CDR3 protein gets one entry after TCRdb re-called the reads with MiXCR. Of around 170,000 distinct CDR3 sequences listed, roughly 50% are singletons. The genes are TRBV20-1 and TRBJ2-7, with 7 bases matching TRBD1. The receptor comes from a human donor with aplastic anemia. Sequences were obtained from sorted CD4+, CD8+, or CD8+CD57+ T cells (not recorded which) from PBMCs. The CDR3 is CSARAPGQNYEQYF. As DNA, the CDR3 is TGCAGTGCTAGAGCGCCGGGACAGAACTACGAGCAGTACTTC.